These T cell receptor beta chains were read from a single sample in a study of cytomegalovirus exposure and HLA in healthy donors. Method: immunoSEQ multiplex PCR; TCRdb's copy keeps in-frame clones and lacks some. Among tens of thousands of clones listed, more than 80% were seen once. What was sequenced was PBMCs. These receptors were taken from a woman younger than 35 in good health and CMV-seronegative. Each CDR3 is given without its conserved first and last residue.

>TRBV9|16|TRBJ2-1
ASSVVAGGISSYNEQF
>TRBV19|11|TRBJ1-1
ASRTGWDTEAF
>TRBV25-1|16|TRBJ1-6
ASRAGTGQFRYDSPLH
>TRBV4-2|11|TRBJ1-1
ASSQPGNTEAF
>TRBV4-2|13|TRBJ1-2
ASSQVARGEYGYT
>TRBV5-4|14|TRBJ1-1
ASSLSGTGAYTEAF
>TRBV25-1|11|TRBJ1-2
ASSVTTGSGYT
>TRBV15|14|TRBJ2-1
ATSRVDSGDYNEQF
>TRBV5-1|13|TRBJ2-5
ASSPGLVDQETQY
>TRBV11-2|18|TRBJ2-5
ASSLDPRGPIRTREETQY
>TRBV25-1|10|TRBJ1-1
ASRPGNTEAF
>TRBV7-2|13|TRBJ2-5
ASSLVGGPQETQY
>TRBV21-1|13|TRBJ2-5
ASSKAGHKQETQY
>TRBV19|12|TRBJ1-4
ASRFDRGNEKLF
>TRBV7-2|11|TRBJ2-5
ASSLWSEETQY
>TRBV18|13|TRBJ1-1
ASSPWDTTSTEAF
>TRBV10-3|11|TRBJ2-3
AVRPGGTDTQY
>TRBV6-4|14|TRBJ2-2
ASSDSGPSNTGELF
>TRBV7-8|13|TRBJ1-5
ASSSPGQGHQPQH
>TRBV28|13|TRBJ2-5
ASNQLAGGQETQY
>TRBV27|13|TRBJ2-1
ASSFQAASYNEQF
>TRBV19|12|TRBJ1-2
ASSIRDRPYGYT
>TRBV25-1|14|TRBJ2-5
ASSDLGATGVGTQY
>TRBV5-4|13|TRBJ1-2
ASRPAGGGGYGYT
>TRBV6-1|10|TRBJ2-5
ALRAGSETQY
>TRBV18|17|TRBJ2-1
ASSPLETGWTPEGNEQF
>TRBV9|16|TRBJ2-2
ASSVGHSSTVNTGELF
>TRBV6-5|13|TRBJ2-7
ASSYSIRAEGEQY
>TRBV5-1|13|TRBJ2-1
ASSFTGDQYNEQF
>TRBV4-3|16|TRBJ2-1
ASSQDEAGGDSYNEQF
>TRBV23-1|12|TRBJ1-5
ASSQSLSYQPQH
>TRBV19|12|TRBJ1-5
ASSIVTGDQPQH
>TRBV5-6|14|TRBJ1-4
ASSLLQGAGGEKLF
>TRBV27|14|TRBJ1-5
ASSLARTGNNQPQH
>TRBV4-2|14|TRBJ2-2
ASSQDRSSPTGELF
>TRBV5-1|14|TRBJ2-3
ASSSNLLAGAYTQY
>TRBV2|11|TRBJ1-2
ASGGRKAYGYT
>TRBV10-3|12|TRBJ2-6
ATRAGTGANVLT
>TRBV27|12|TRBJ2-2
ASWPAGNTGELF
>TRBV7-8|13|TRBJ1-5
ASSSGTTFFQPQH
>TRBV5-1|13|TRBJ2-3
ASSLDPTDTDTQY
>TRBV2|12|TRBJ2-7
ASKGTSGTYEQY
>TRBV19|12|TRBJ2-2
ASRFSGGTGELF
>TRBV5-6|12|TRBJ1-5
ASSSGQGNQPQH
>TRBV29-1|12|TRBJ2-5
SSIRDSQRGTQY
>TRBV5-1|11|TRBJ2-3
ASSNTKGDTQY
>TRBV5-1|12|TRBJ2-3
ASSPFGLPDTQY